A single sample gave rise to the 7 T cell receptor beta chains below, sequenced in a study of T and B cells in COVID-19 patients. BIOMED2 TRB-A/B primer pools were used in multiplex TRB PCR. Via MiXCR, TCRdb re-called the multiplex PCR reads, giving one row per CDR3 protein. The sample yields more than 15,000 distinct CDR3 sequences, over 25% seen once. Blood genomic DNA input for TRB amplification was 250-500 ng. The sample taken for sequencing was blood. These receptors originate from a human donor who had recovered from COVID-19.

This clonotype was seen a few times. The CDR3: CASSLMGTGYGYTF. The CDR3, as DNA: TGTGCCAGCAGTTTAATGGGGACAGGCTATGGCTACACCTTC. The rearrangement links TRBV12-3 or TRBV12-4 to TRBJ1-2; 8 bases map to TRBD1. The CDR3 sequence is 14 residues long. The J segment lost 4 bases and the V segment lost 2 bases, leaving 3 bases of the junction unmatched.

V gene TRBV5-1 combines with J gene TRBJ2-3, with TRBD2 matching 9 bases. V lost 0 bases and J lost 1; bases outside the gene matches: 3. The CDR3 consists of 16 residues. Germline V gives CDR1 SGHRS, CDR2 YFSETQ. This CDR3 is CASSLELAGGTDTQYF. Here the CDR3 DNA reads TGCGCCAGCAGCTTGGAACTAGCGGGTGGCACAGATACGCAGTATTTT.

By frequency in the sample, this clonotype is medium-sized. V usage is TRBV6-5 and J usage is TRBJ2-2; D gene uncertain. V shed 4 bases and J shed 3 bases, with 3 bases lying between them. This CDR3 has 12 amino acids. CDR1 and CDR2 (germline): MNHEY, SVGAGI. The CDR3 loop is CASSLYTGELFF. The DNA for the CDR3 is TGTGCCAGCAGTTTGTACACCGGGGAGCTGTTTTTT.

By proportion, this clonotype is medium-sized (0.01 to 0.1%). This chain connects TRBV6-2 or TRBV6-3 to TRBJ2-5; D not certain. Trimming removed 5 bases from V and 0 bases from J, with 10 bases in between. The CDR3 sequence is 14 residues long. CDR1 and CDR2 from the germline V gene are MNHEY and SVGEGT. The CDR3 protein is CASSPPSDQETQYF. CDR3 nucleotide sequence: TGTGCCAGCAGTCCACCGTCGGACCAAGAGACCCAGTACTTC.

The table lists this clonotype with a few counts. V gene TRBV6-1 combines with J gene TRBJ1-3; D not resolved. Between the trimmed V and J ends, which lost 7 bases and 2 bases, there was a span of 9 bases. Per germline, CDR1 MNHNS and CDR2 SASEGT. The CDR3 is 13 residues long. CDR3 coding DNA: TGTGCCAGCATCTTGGACGCTGGAAACACCATATATTTT. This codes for CASILDAGNTIYF.

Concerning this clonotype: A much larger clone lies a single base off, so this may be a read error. CDR3 region: CSAGGGVTQYF. CDR3 coding DNA: TGCAGCGCTGGGGGGGGGGTGACCCAGTACTTC. V usage is TRBV29-1 and J usage is TRBJ2-5; 7 bases line up with TRBD2. The V gene's germline CDR1 is SQVTM and CDR2 ANQGSEA. This CDR3 is 11 amino acids long. The ends lost 7 bases at V and 7 bases at J; junction bases unmatched: 6. Variable domain in full (rest from reference TRBV29-1 and TRBJ2-5): SAVISQKPSRDICQRGTSLTIQCQVDSQVTMMFWYRQQPGQSLTLIATANQGSEATYESGFVIDKFPISRPNLTFSTLTVSNMSPEDSSIYLCSAGGGVTQYFGPGTRLLVL.

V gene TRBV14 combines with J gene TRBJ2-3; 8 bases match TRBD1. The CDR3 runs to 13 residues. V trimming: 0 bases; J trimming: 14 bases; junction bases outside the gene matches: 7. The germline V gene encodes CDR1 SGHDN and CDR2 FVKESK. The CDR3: CASSQDYWTGWYF. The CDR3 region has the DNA TGTGCCAGCAGCCAAGATTATTGGACAGGGTGGTATTTT.